This entry lists 14 T cell receptor beta chains sequenced from one sample in a study of vaccination effects on CD4 cells after COVID-19. Scientists isolated CD4+ T cells after a roughly ten-day culture period ended. For these receptors, no antigen is known. Using immunoSEQ multiplex PCR, the repertoire was profiled, and TCRdb retains in-frame clones only, with some absent. The table has about 72,000 clones, around 77% seen once. The input for sequencing was CD4+ T cells from PBMCs cultured without peptide, taken before COVID-19 vaccination. These receptors were obtained from a human donor who received a COVID-19 vaccine.

The rearrangement joins TRBV10-3 to TRBJ2-3; D not certain. Trimming shortened V by 6 bases and J by 2 bases, and 9 bases separated the two germline ends. Germline V gene data show CDR1 as ENHRY and CDR2 as SYGVKD. The CDR3 extends over 13 amino acids. The CDR3 is CAIRERDTDTQYF. In nucleotides, the CDR3 is TGTGCCATCAGGGAAAGGGACACAGATACGCAGTATTTT.

This chain links TRBV19 with TRBJ2-1; 7 nucleotides agree with TRBD2. V shed 4 bases, J shed 4 bases, and the junction held 13 bases outside the gene matches. Looked up from germline, CDR1 is LNHDA and CDR2 is SQIVND (reference sequence). CDR3 length: 17 residues. As DNA, the CDR3 is TGTGCCAGTAGTAAGGATGGGAGGGTGGCAGCGTACAATGAGCAGTTCTTC. Translating gives CASSKDGRVAAYNEQFF.

This chain joins TRBV19 and TRBJ2-3, with D tentatively TRBD1 (6 bases). The CDR3 extends over 14 amino acids. Trimming shortened V by 5 bases and J by 1 base, and 10 bases separated the two germline ends. Germline CDR1 is LNHDA and CDR2 is SQIVND (reference sequence). For the CDR3, the DNA is TGTGCCAGTAGTCTTCGACAGGGCACAGATACGCAGTATTTT. As protein: CASSLRQGTDTQYF.

In nucleotides, the CDR3 is TGTGCCAGCAGCTTATCTGGGGGGACACTTACTAACTATGGCTACACCTTC. It codes for CASSLSGGTLTNYGYTF. The chain joins TRBV7-8 to TRBJ1-2; D is possibly TRBD1 (6 bases). V was cut by 2 bases and J by 0 bases, with 16 bases left in between. This CDR3 has 17 amino acids. CDR1 and CDR2 (germline): SGHVS, FQNEAQ.

The rearrangement links TRBV11-2 to TRBJ2-6; the D is unclear. Trimming left V 1 base short and J 4 bases short, with 5 bases between. This CDR3 is 14 amino acids long. CDR1 SGHAT and CDR2 FQNNGV come from the germline V gene. The CDR3 region is CASSLVPGANVLTF. CDR3 DNA sequence: TGTGCCAGCAGCTTAGTTCCCGGGGCCAACGTCCTGACTTTC.

This clone was seen more than once but under ten times. The J gene is TRBJ2-7, the V gene TRBV21-1; the table calls TRBD2, which could not be checked here. TRBV21-1 is flagged as a pseudogene. This CDR3 comprises 13 residues. The CDR3 DNA reads TGTGCCAGGGGGGGAGGGTGTCAATACGAGCAGTACGTC. It specifies CARGGGCQYEQYV.

This clone was detected only once. The genes are TRBV24-1 and TRBJ1-2; 10 bases are a match to TRBD1. The trim removed 7 bases at V and 4 bases at J, leaving 5 bases unmatched. The CDR3 is 14 amino acids. Germline-derived CDR1 and CDR2 are KGHDR and SFDVKD. CDR3 nucleotides: TGTGCCACCAGCCCCAGACAGGGGGCCTATGGCTACACCTTC. Its translation is CATSPRQGAYGYTF.

The chain uses TRBV18 and TRBJ2-1, with a tentative D call TRBD1 (5 bases). Trimming removed 2 bases at V and 3 bases at J, with 11 bases between. The length of the CDR3 is 15 residues. The V gene's germline CDR1 is KGHSH and CDR2 LQKENI. The CDR3, as DNA: TGTGCCAGCTCACCAGCCTTGACAGACTACAATGAGCAGTTCTTC. It yields the protein CASSPALTDYNEQFF.

The V and J genes are TRBV2 and TRBJ2-6; D ambiguous. The CDR3 has 14 amino acids. V was trimmed by 7 bases and J by 4 bases, leaving 11 bases between them. The germline V gene encodes CDR1 SNHLY and CDR2 FYNNEI. The CDR3 nucleotides are TGTGCCAGCACGAGTAGGGCCGGGGCCAACGTCCTGACTTTC. It translates to CASTSRAGANVLTF.

In its sample, this clone was seen a few times. The rearrangement links TRBV6-2 or TRBV6-3 to TRBJ2-7; maybe TRBD1 (5 bases). CDR1 and CDR2 (germline): MNHEY, SVGEGT. The germline V and J ends were trimmed by 2 bases and 0 bases, with 11 bases remaining between them. The CDR3 consists of 15 residues. The CDR3: CASSYARTYSYEQYV. CDR3 in DNA: TGTGCCAGCAGTTACGCGCGGACATACTCCTACGAGCAGTACGTC.

This chain connects TRBV11-2 to TRBJ2-1; 12 nucleotides align to TRBD2. CDR3 size: 16 residues. In germline, CDR1 is SGHAT, CDR2 FQNNGV. The J segment lost 4 bases and the V segment lost 5 bases, leaving 6 bases of the junction unmatched. The DNA of the CDR3 is TGTGCCAGCAGCCCAAGGACTAGCGGGGCATACAATGAGCAGTTCTTC. Translated, it gives CASSPRTSGAYNEQFF.

V and J are TRBV27 and TRBJ1-6; 10 bases map to TRBD1. Germline V CDR1 and CDR2: MNHEY, SMNVEV (reference sequence). V dropped 3 bases and J dropped 8; count of bases not matched to a gene: 13. The CDR3 spans 18 residues. The CDR3 DNA reads as TGTGCCAGCAGTTTCCCATCGCCGGGACAGGGGTTGGATTCACCCCTCCACTTT. Its translation is CASSFPSPGQGLDSPLHF.

This clone was detected a few times. This sequence joins TRBV2 and TRBJ2-7; D call uncertain. Germline V gives CDR1 SNHLY, CDR2 FYNNEI. Trimming left V 4 bases short and J 6 bases short, with 10 bases between. There are 12 residues in the CDR3. CDR3 sequence (DNA): TGTGCCAGCAGTGTCATAAGGGTCGAGCAGTACGTC. Translating gives CASSVIRVEQYV.

The chain recombines TRBV15 with TRBJ1-6, with TRBD1 as a possible D gene (5 bases). V was shortened by 1 base and J by 5 bases, with 6 bases between the two germline ends. Per the germline V gene, CDR1 is LNHNV and CDR2 is YYDKDF (reference sequence). The CDR3 consists of 14 residues. The CDR3 DNA sequence: TGTGCCACCAGCAGAGGACAGAATAATTCACCCCTCCACTTT. It yields the protein CATSRGQNNSPLHF.